One and the same sample provided the 27 T cell receptor beta chains below, sequenced in a study of OX40 agonist ivuxolimab in advanced cancers. TCRdb's table, derived via immunoSEQ multiplex PCR, lists solely in-frame clones and lacks some. The sample includes over 70,000 clones, roughly 89% seen only once; the top ten take under 0.25%. This specimen was CD4+ or CD8+ T cells sorted from blood, taken in a trial of the OX40 agonist ivuxolimab. These receptors were taken from an adult with an advanced solid tumor such as melanoma, head and neck, liver or kidney cancer.

The chain carries TRBV10-3 and TRBJ2-1; 12 positions agree with TRBD1. The CDR3 contains 15 residues. The germline V gene encodes CDR1 ENHRY and CDR2 SYGVKD. Trimming at V came to 7 bases and at J to 6 bases, leaving 7 bases not matched to a gene. DNA of the CDR3: TGTGCCATCATTAGGGGACAGGGGGCCCTCAATGAGCAGTTCTTC. It is translated as CAIIRGQGALNEQFF.

CDR3 nucleotides: TGTGCCAGCAGCACCCGACGGAACTATGGCTACACCTTC. It encodes CASSTRRNYGYTF. J is TRBJ1-2 and V is TRBV7-9, with no clear D. The CDR3 runs to 13 residues. The V end was cut by 5 bases, the J end by 2 bases, with 9 bases between. Germline V gene lookup returns CDR1 SEHNR and CDR2 FQNEAQ (reference sequence).

The genes are TRBV5-6 and TRBJ1-3; D remains unclear. Germline V gene data show CDR1 as SGHDT and CDR2 as YYEEEE. Trimming left V 0 bases short and J 0 bases short, with 10 bases between. The CDR3 covers 16 residues. In DNA form, the CDR3 reads TGTGCCAGCAGCTTGGGCCCACCCTCCTCTGGAAACACCATATATTTT. Amino acid sequence: CASSLGPPSSGNTIYF.

The V call is TRBV7-9, the J call TRBJ2-2; D gene unclear. The CDR3 has 12 amino acids. The germline V gene has CDR1 SEHNR and CDR2 FQNEAQ (reference sequence). Trimming shortened V by 5 bases and J by 7 bases, and 8 bases separated the two germline ends. The CDR3 coding sequence is TGTGCCAGCAGCCCAGACTTCGGGGAGCTGTTTTTT. Translated, it gives CASSPDFGELFF.

The genes are TRBV9 and TRBJ1-5, with TRBD1 as a possible D gene (5 bases). Germline-derived CDR1 and CDR2 are SGDLS and YYNGEE. The length of the CDR3 is 15 residues. V shed 1 base and J shed 7 bases, with 15 bases lying between them. CDR3 nucleotide sequence: TGTGCCAGCAGCGTACTTCAGGGAAGTCGCCAGCCCCAGCATTTT. Its translation: CASSVLQGSRQPQHF.

The chain recombines TRBV23-1 with TRBJ2-5, with D unresolved. TRBV23-1 is an ORF; its function is uncertain. The CDR3 is 13 amino acids. Deletions cut 0 bases from V and 7 bases from J, with 9 bases between. Here the CDR3 DNA reads TGCGCCAGCAGTCAATCACAGCCAGGGACCCAGTACTTC. It specifies CASSQSQPGTQYF.

The chain carries TRBV5-8 and TRBJ2-1; no reliable D call. Germline CDR1 reads SGHTS; CDR2 reads YDEGEE. Trimming removed 5 bases at V and 4 bases at J, with 4 bases between. The CDR3 runs 11 residues. CDR3 region: CASRGYNEQFF. The DNA for the CDR3 is TGTGCCAGCAGGGGGTACAATGAGCAGTTCTTC.

The gene calls are TRBV19 and TRBJ1-2; D is ambiguous. Trimming removed 3 bases from V and 2 bases from J, with 7 bases in between. The germline V gene has CDR1 LNHDA and CDR2 SQIVND (reference sequence). CDR3 length equals 13 residues. CDR3 protein: CASSMNYNYGYTF. As DNA, the CDR3 is TGTGCCAGTAGTATGAACTACAACTATGGCTACACCTTC.

The gene calls are TRBV10-3 and TRBJ2-5; weak D call: TRBD2 (6 bases). Trimming removed 0 bases at V and 6 bases at J, with 17 bases between. The CDR3 is 16 residues long. CDR1 and CDR2 from the germline V gene are ENHRY and SYGVKD. CDR3 sequence reads: CAISESGVADGKTQYF. The CDR3 coding sequence is TGTGCCATCAGTGAGTCGGGGGTAGCGGATGGGAAGACCCAGTACTTC.

This chain connects TRBV7-3 to TRBJ2-1; 7 bases are a match to TRBD2. There are 17 residues in the CDR3. Looked up from germline, CDR1 is SGHTA and CDR2 is FQGTGA. Trimming at V came to 4 bases and at J to 5 bases, leaving 14 bases not matched to a gene. CDR3: CASSSFGGGNLDNEQFF. Here the CDR3 DNA reads TGTGCCAGCAGCTCCTTTGGCGGGGGAAATTTGGACAATGAGCAGTTCTTC.

The chain employs TRBV7-9 and TRBJ1-3; no firm D call. Looked up from germline, CDR1 is SEHNR and CDR2 is FQNEAQ (reference sequence). The CDR3 spans 13 residues. The V and J ends lost 2 bases and 9 bases respectively, with 11 bases between them. The CDR3: CASSLSGEGTIYF. The CDR3 DNA sequence: TGTGCCAGCAGCTTAAGTGGAGAGGGCACCATATATTTT.

The J gene is TRBJ1-5, the V gene TRBV2; D possibly corresponds to TRBD1 (6 bases). V was trimmed by 6 bases and J by 9 bases, leaving 21 bases between them. This CDR3 has 15 amino acids. Germline V gene data show CDR1 as SNHLY and CDR2 as FYNNEI. In nucleotides, the CDR3 is TGTGCCAGCAGCTCCCAAGGGGGGGCGGCCTGGCCCCAGCATTTT. This encodes CASSSQGGAAWPQHF.

This clone was detected only once. The chain employs TRBV19 and TRBJ2-2; D may be TRBD2 (6 bases). V gave up 6 bases and J gave up 1 base, with 12 bases separating them. Per germline, CDR1 LNHDA and CDR2 SQIVND (reference sequence). The CDR3 loop spans 15 amino acids. The CDR3 sequence: CASSAGQWNTGELFF. The CDR3 DNA reads TGTGCCAGTAGCGCGGGGCAGTGGAACACCGGGGAGCTGTTTTTT.

The V gene is TRBV4-1, the J gene TRBJ1-1; D not resolved. CDR1 and CDR2 (germline): MGHRA, YSYEKL. V was cut by 3 bases and J by 1 base, with 15 bases left in between. The CDR3 covers 16 residues. CDR3 coding DNA: TGCGCCAGCAGCCATTCCCCCGGGTTTTCGAACACTGAAGCTTTCTTT. Protein product: CASSHSPGFSNTEAFF.

CDR3 in DNA: TGTGCCAGTAGTACCCATGGACTAGCGGTTCAGAATGAGCAGTTCTTC. The encoded protein is CASSTHGLAVQNEQFF. The gene calls are TRBV19 and TRBJ2-1; 10 bases are a match to TRBD2. The germline gives CDR1 LNHDA, CDR2 SQIVND (reference sequence). J lost 7 bases, V lost 4 bases, and 10 bases had no gene match. The CDR3 extends over 16 amino acids.

This clone has more than one count but fewer than ten. The chain recombines TRBV11-2 with TRBJ2-2, with TRBD1 matching 8 bases. CDR1 and CDR2 (germline): SGHAT, FQNNGV. V was pared by 4 bases and J by 3 bases, with 4 bases of the junction left unmatched. CDR3 length: 15 amino acids. The CDR3 region has the DNA TGTGCCAGCAGCTCCGGACAGGGAGACACCGGGGAGCTGTTTTTT. Protein sequence: CASSSGQGDTGELFF.

This chain joins TRBV6-1 and TRBJ2-7; weak D call: TRBD1 (5 bases). The germline V gene has CDR1 MNHNS and CDR2 SASEGT. V lost 8 bases and J lost 1, with 9 bases in between. The CDR3 is 12 residues long. The CDR3 reads CASGSGSYEQYV. As DNA, the CDR3 is TGTGCCAGCGGGTCAGGGTCCTACGAGCAGTACGTC.

The chain uses TRBV28 and TRBJ2-3, with 8 bases lining up with TRBD2. The CDR3 contains 13 residues. V shed 6 bases, J shed 6 bases, and the junction held 5 bases outside the gene matches. Germline CDR1 reads MDHEN; CDR2 reads SYDVKM. CDR3: CASRDGGADTQYF. In nucleotides, the CDR3 is TGTGCCAGCAGGGACGGGGGGGCGGATACGCAGTATTTT.

The genes are TRBV4-1 and TRBJ2-3; TRBD2 agrees at 9 bases. Losses at the gene ends were 4 bases for V and 1 base for J; bases not matched to a gene: 9. The CDR3 sequence is 17 residues long. Germline V gives CDR1 MGHRA, CDR2 YSYEKL. For the CDR3, the DNA is TGCGCCAGCAGCCTCCTAGGACTAGCGTTGGGCACAGATACGCAGTATTTT. It yields the protein CASSLLGLALGTDTQYF.

V is TRBV5-1 and J is TRBJ2-6; D gene unclear. The CDR3 consists of 13 residues. Germline CDR1 SGHRS, CDR2 YFSETQ. Deletions cut 5 bases from V and 1 base from J, with 4 bases between. The chain's CDR3 is CASRSSGANVLTF. CDR3 sequence (DNA): TGCGCCAGCAGATCTTCTGGGGCCAACGTCCTGACTTTC.

This sequence joins TRBV7-9 and TRBJ2-1, with D perhaps given as TRBD1 or TRBD2 (6 bases each). V was shortened by 4 bases and J by 0 bases, with 19 bases between the two germline ends. The CDR3 runs to 18 residues. Germline V gene data show CDR1 as SEHNR and CDR2 as FQNEAQ (reference sequence). CDR3 coding DNA: TGTGCCAGCAGCTCAGGCACGGGGGCGTTCAGCTCCTACAATGAGCAGTTCTTC. It codes for CASSSGTGAFSSYNEQFF.

The chain combines TRBV5-4 with TRBJ2-1, with 12 bases aligning to TRBD1. V shed 4 bases, J shed 3 bases, and the junction held 11 bases outside the gene matches. Germline CDR1 reads SGHNT; CDR2 reads YYREEE (reference sequence). The CDR3 spans 18 residues. The CDR3 DNA reads as TGTGCCAGCAGCCGTCCCCCGGGACAGGGGGCGGGCTACAATGAGCAGTTCTTC. As protein: CASSRPPGQGAGYNEQFF. Supplemented by reference TRBV5-4 and TRBJ2-1, the full variable domain reads ETGVTQSPTHLIKTRGQQVTLRCSSQSGHNTVSWYQQALGQGPQFIFQYYREEENGRGNFPPRFSGLQFPNYSSELNVNALELDDSALYLCASSRPPGQGAGYNEQFFGPGTRLTVL.

The chain joins TRBV2 to TRBJ2-2; tentative D call: TRBD1 (5 bases). CDR3 length equals 16 residues. CDR1 and CDR2 (germline): SNHLY, FYNNEI. V was pared by 2 bases and J by 8 bases, with 18 bases between. CDR3 region: CASSEPDQGFEGELFF. The CDR3 DNA follows: TGTGCCAGCAGTGAACCGGACCAGGGATTTGAGGGGGAGCTGTTTTTT.

This rearrangement joins TRBV29-1 to TRBJ2-5; no firm D call. CDR3 length: 14 amino acids. Germline V lookup: CDR1 SQVTM, CDR2 ANQGSEA. V was cut by 3 bases and J by 4 bases, with 15 bases left in between. The CDR3 sequence is CSVDKGTLGETQYF. The DNA for the CDR3 is TGCAGCGTTGATAAGGGCACGCTGGGAGAGACCCAGTACTTC. Using reference TRBV29-1 and TRBJ2-5 for the parts outside the CDR3, the full variable domain is SAVISQKPSRDICQRGTSLTIQCQVDSQVTMMFWYRQQPGQSLTLIATANQGSEATYESGFVIDKFPISRPNLTFSTLTVSNMSPEDSSIYLCSVDKGTLGETQYFGPGTRLLVL.

The rearrangement joins TRBV5-1 to TRBJ2-2; 9 bases are shared with TRBD1. V lost 9 bases to trimming and J lost 5 bases; unmatched junction nucleotides: 8. Germline loops: CDR1 SGHRS, CDR2 YFSETQ. This CDR3 spans 14 amino acids. CDR3 coding DNA: TGCGCCACTAAGACAGGGGGTTGGACCGGGGAGCTGTTTTTT. This gives the protein CATKTGGWTGELFF.

This clone was observed a single time. The chain has TRBV18 and TRBJ2-2; D is uncertain. This CDR3 comprises 17 residues. The V gene lost 6 bases and the J gene lost 3 bases, with 20 bases spanning the gap. Looked up from germline, CDR1 is KGHSH and CDR2 is LQKENI. CDR3: CASSRTHPGLDTGELFF. Here the CDR3 DNA reads TGTGCCAGCTCCCGAACCCACCCGGGTCTTGACACCGGGGAGCTGTTTTTT.

The V call is TRBV7-9, the J call TRBJ1-2, with 8 bases lining up with TRBD1. This CDR3 is 16 amino acids long. Germline CDR1 SEHNR, CDR2 FQNEAQ (reference sequence). V shed 5 bases, J shed 5 bases, and the junction held 13 bases outside the gene matches. The CDR3 reads CASSHGQGVFKYGYTF. The CDR3 DNA is TGTGCCAGCAGCCATGGACAGGGTGTCTTCAAATATGGCTACACCTTC.